This entry is about one T cell receptor beta chain. The data are from a study of T cells in Graves' hyperthyroidism and ophthalmopathy. The investigators amplified TCR beta CDR3 regions from RNA transcripts. Primed by the HTBI set, a first-round RT-PCR was run on the TCR CDR3. TCRdb itself ran the multiplex PCR reads through MiXCR, one entry per CDR3 protein. Among hundreds of thousands of distinct CDR3 sequences listed, roughly a fifth were seen once. Source material: blood. The sequence came from a man in his fifties with Graves' ophthalmopathy.

The CDR3 DNA follows: TGTGCCTGGAGCCGAACAGGGGGCCTAAACAATTCACCCCTCCACTTT. Its protein is CAWSRTGGLNNSPLHF. The chain recombines TRBV30 with TRBJ1-6, with 9 bases identical to TRBD1. Germline V CDR1 and CDR2: GTSNPN, SVGIG (reference sequence). This CDR3 contains 16 residues. The trim removed 3 bases at V and 7 bases at J, leaving 10 bases unmatched.